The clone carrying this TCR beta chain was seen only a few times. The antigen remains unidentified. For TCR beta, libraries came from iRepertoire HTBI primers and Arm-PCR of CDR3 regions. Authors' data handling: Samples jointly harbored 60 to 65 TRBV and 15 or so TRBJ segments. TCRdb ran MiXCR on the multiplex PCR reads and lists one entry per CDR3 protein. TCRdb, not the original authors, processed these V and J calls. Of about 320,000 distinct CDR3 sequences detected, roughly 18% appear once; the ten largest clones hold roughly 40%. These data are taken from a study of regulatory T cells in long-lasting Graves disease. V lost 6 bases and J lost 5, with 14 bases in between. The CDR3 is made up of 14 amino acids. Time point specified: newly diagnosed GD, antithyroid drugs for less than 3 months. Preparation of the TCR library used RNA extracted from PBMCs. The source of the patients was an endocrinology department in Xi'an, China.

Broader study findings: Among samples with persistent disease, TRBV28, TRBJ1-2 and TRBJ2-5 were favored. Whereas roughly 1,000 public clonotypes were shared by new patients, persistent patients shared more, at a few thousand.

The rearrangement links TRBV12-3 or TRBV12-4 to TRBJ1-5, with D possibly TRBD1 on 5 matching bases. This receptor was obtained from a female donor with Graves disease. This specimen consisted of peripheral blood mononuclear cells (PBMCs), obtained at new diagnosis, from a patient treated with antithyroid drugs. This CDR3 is CASSLLRADQPQHF. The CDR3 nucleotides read TGTGCCAGCAGCCTCCTCAGGGCCGATCAGCCCCAGCATTTT.